This entry lists 9 T cell receptor beta chains sequenced from one sample in a study of beta chain features in type 1 diabetes. As every portion of the isolated RNA was reverse transcribed, the sequencing read expressed TCRB transcripts. TCRdb keeps only in-frame clones here, not all; method: immunoSEQ multiplex PCR. Of 300,000 to 350,000 clones in the sample, around 8.5% were seen once. What these receptors recognize is not known. The study, taken as a whole, reports: Type 1 diabetes patients showed a moderate but significant shortening of TCRB CDR3s in all four CD4+ subsets.

Sequencing input: central memory CD4+ T cells from blood. All receptors derive from a young man with type 1 diabetes.

CDR3 amino acids: CASSRDSYEQYF. The CDR3 bases are TGTGCCAGCAGCCGCGACTCCTACGAGCAGTACTTC. This chain uses TRBV25-1 with TRBJ2-7, with D uncertain. V dropped 6 bases and J dropped 0 bases, with 6 bases sitting between them. The CDR3 is 12 amino acids. Germline-derived CDR1 and CDR2 are MGHDK and SYGVNS.

The genes are TRBV18 and TRBJ2-1; D may be TRBD1 (5 bases). V was shortened by 1 base and J by 10 bases, with 8 bases between the two germline ends. The CDR3 is 12 amino acids. Germline CDR1 reads KGHSH; CDR2 reads LQKENI. CDR3 sequence reads: CASSPQYREQFF. CDR3 DNA sequence: TGTGCCAGCTCACCACAATACAGGGAGCAGTTCTTC. Variable domain in full (rest from reference TRBV18 and TRBJ2-1): NAGVMQNPRHLVRRRGQEARLRCSPMKGHSHVYWYRQLPEEGLKFMVYLQKENIIDESGMPKERFSAEFPKEGPSILRIQQVVRGDSAAYFCASSPQYREQFFGPGTRLTVL.

This clone was recorded a few times. The chain recombines TRBV5-4 with TRBJ2-1; 11 nucleotides match TRBD2. The CDR3 is made up of 15 amino acids. V was clipped by 1 base and J by 4 bases; unmatched bases: 1. The germline V gene has CDR1 SGHNT and CDR2 YYREEE (reference sequence). CDR3 DNA: TGTGCCAGCAGCTTGACTAGCGGGGGATACAATGAGCAGTTCTTC. Translated: CASSLTSGGYNEQFF. Drawing the rest from reference TRBV5-4 and TRBJ2-1, the complete variable domain is ETGVTQSPTHLIKTRGQQVTLRCSSQSGHNTVSWYQQALGQGPQFIFQYYREEENGRGNFPPRFSGLQFPNYSSELNVNALELDDSALYLCASSLTSGGYNEQFFGPGTRLTVL.

This clone was detected only a few times. A far larger clone differs by one base, so this is likely a read error. The chain is built from TRBV5-6 and TRBJ1-1; D is unclear. Germline V gives CDR1 SGHDT, CDR2 YYEEEE. V was shortened by 4 bases and J by 1 base, with 8 bases between the two germline ends. The length of the CDR3 is 13 residues. The CDR3 here is CASSQQQNTEAFF. CDR3 coding DNA: TGTGCCAGCAGCCAACAGCAGAACACTGAAGCTTTCTTT.

This clone came up a few times. The chain uses TRBV4-3 and TRBJ2-1; tentative D call: TRBD1 (8 bases). The germline V and J ends were trimmed by 4 bases and 4 bases, with 14 bases remaining between them. Per the germline V gene, CDR1 is LGHNA and CDR2 is YSLEER. The CDR3 has 15 residues. The CDR3 sequence: CASSLNRGGYNEQFF. The CDR3 region has the DNA TGCGCCAGCAGCCTAAACAGGGGGGGATACAATGAGCAGTTCTTC.

About this clone itself: Within the sample, other DNA sequences also encode this same CDR3. The chain carries TRBV30 and TRBJ2-7; no clear D gene. Germline V gene data show CDR1 as GTSNPN and CDR2 as SVGIG (reference sequence). V lost 0 bases and J 2 bases, leaving 2 bases between the germline ends. The CDR3 has 11 amino acids. The DNA of the CDR3 is TGTGCCTGGAGTGTAGCCTACGAGCAGTACTTC. Translated, it gives CAWSVAYEQYF.

Only a few counts were recorded for this clone. The V call is TRBV5-1, the J call TRBJ1-2, with D perhaps TRBD1 (5 bases). The CDR3 covers 12 residues. Per germline, CDR1 SGHRS and CDR2 YFSETQ. Between the trimmed V and J ends, which lost 3 bases and 8 bases, there was a span of 11 bases. CDR3: CASSSQGDGYTF. DNA of the CDR3: TGCGCCAGCAGCTCTCAGGGTGACGGCTACACCTTC.

V and J are TRBV20-1 and TRBJ2-1, with 10 nucleotides matching TRBD2. Germline CDR1 reads DFQATT; CDR2 reads SNEGSKA (reference sequence). The CDR3 runs to 11 residues. V shed 5 bases, J shed 13 bases, and the junction held 5 bases outside the gene matches. CDR3 amino acids: CSADSGGTQFF. As DNA, the CDR3 is TGCAGTGCTGATAGCGGGGGGACACAGTTCTTC.

This clone was seen a handful of times. This rearrangement joins TRBV2 to TRBJ1-5, with 7 nucleotides matching TRBD1. The CDR3 sequence is 13 residues long. Germline V CDR1 and CDR2: SNHLY, FYNNEI. V was pared by 3 bases and J by 6 bases, with 2 bases of the junction left unmatched. As DNA, the CDR3 is TGTGCCAGCAGTGATACAGGGGTTCAGCCCCAGCATTTT. This sequence encodes CASSDTGVQPQHF.